This T cell receptor (beta chain) comes out of a study of T cells after yellow fever vaccination. V was clipped by 4 bases and J by 7 bases, with 10 bases between them. The germline V gene encodes CDR1 SEHNR and CDR2 FQNEAQ (reference sequence). The CDR3 consists of 12 residues. This clonotype was counted ten times or more. In TCRdb, the 5' RACE reads were re-called with MiXCR into one record per CDR3 protein. Altogether about 130,000 distinct CDR3 sequences are present, 6% to 8% being singletons, with the ten largest covering 2.5%. The sequencing used CD4+ T cells sorted from PBMCs, collected more than 8 days after the first yellow fever vaccination. This sequence joins TRBV7-9 and TRBJ1-1, with D tentatively TRBD1 (6 bases). This TCR derives from a man in his late teens or twenties who received the YFV17D yellow fever vaccine. The DNA for the CDR3 is TGTGCCAGCAGCTGGGACATCGTTGAAGCTTTCTTT. Protein product: CASSWDIVEAFF.